These 26 T cell receptor beta chains were all obtained from the same sample, sequenced in a study of T cell responses to AZD1222 COVID-19 vaccine. Here immunoSEQ multiplex PCR was the method, and the copy in TCRdb shows in-frame clones only, minus some. The table lists about 79,000 clones, roughly nine tenths of them singletons. The sequencing used peripheral blood, collected on day 0 of MenACWY control vaccination. All receptors derive from an adult in good health.

The V call is TRBV12-5, the J call TRBJ2-7, with 10 bases identical to TRBD1. Germline trimming cut 3 bases from V and 5 bases from J; bases unmatched to any gene: 13. The CDR3 loop spans 17 amino acids. The germline V gene has CDR1 LGHNT and CDR2 FRNRAP. In DNA, the CDR3 is TGTGCTAGTGGTTTCTCGGGGCTCGGACAGGGGGTCCACGAGCAGTACTTC. The encoded protein is CASGFSGLGQGVHEQYF.

This sequence joins TRBV18 and TRBJ2-5; D gene unclear. The CDR3 consists of 14 residues. Trimming stripped 5 bases from V and 2 bases from J, with 12 bases between. Germline V gene lookup returns CDR1 KGHSH and CDR2 LQKENI. The CDR3 DNA is TGTGCCAGCTCAGTGCCCCGAGGACAAGAGACCCAGTACTTC. Its translation: CASSVPRGQETQYF.

This clone was observed a handful of times. Here the CDR3 DNA reads TGTGCCAGCAGACTAAGACAGGGGGCGGTGTCTGGGGCCAACGTCCTGACTTTC. This codes for CASRLRQGAVSGANVLTF. The genes are TRBV5-8 and TRBJ2-6; 10 positions match TRBD1. The CDR3 is made up of 18 amino acids. The germline V gene encodes CDR1 SGHTS and CDR2 YDEGEE. The ends lost 5 bases at V and 1 base at J; junction bases unmatched: 9. Full variable domain (remainder filled in from reference TRBV5-8 and TRBJ2-6): EAGVTQSPTHLIKTRGQQATLRCSPISGHTSVYWYQQALGLGLQFLLWYDEGEERNRGNFPPRFSGRQFPNYSSELNVNALELEDSALYLCASRLRQGAVSGANVLTFGAGSRLTVL.

The chain has TRBV5-1 and TRBJ1-1; D uncertain. V was trimmed by 6 bases and J by 3 bases, leaving 12 bases between them. The CDR3 totals 13 residues. From germline, CDR1 is SGHRS and CDR2 YFSETQ. The CDR3 coding sequence is TGCGCCAGCAATCGCCTACCTGACACTGAAGCTTTCTTT. Translated, it gives CASNRLPDTEAFF.

DNA for the CDR3: TGTGCCAGCAGCTTGGGATCTTGGGGGATGAACACTGAAGCTTTCTTT. Protein product: CASSLGSWGMNTEAFF. The J gene is TRBJ1-1, the V gene TRBV5-8; possible D gene TRBD1, 5 bases. This CDR3 comprises 16 residues. V was cut by 0 bases and J by 0 bases, with 12 bases left in between. Germline assignment: CDR1 SGHTS and CDR2 YDEGEE.

The rearrangement links TRBV6-2 or TRBV6-3 to TRBJ2-3; the D gene is possibly TRBD1 (6 bases). The V gene's germline CDR1 is MNHEY and CDR2 SVGEGT. Trimming cost V 6 bases and J 2 bases, with 24 bases left between them. The CDR3 is 18 residues long. The CDR3 DNA is TGTGCCAGCAGCCCAGCCCTAGGACAGTCTCGGGACACAGATACGCAGTATTTT. Translation: CASSPALGQSRDTDTQYF.

The gene calls are TRBV2 and TRBJ2-1; 10 nucleotides match TRBD2. Losses at the gene ends were 4 bases for V and 4 bases for J; bases not matched to a gene: 7. The length of the CDR3 is 16 residues. Germline V gene sequence: CDR1 SNHLY, CDR2 FYNNEI. The DNA of the CDR3 is TGTGCCAGCAGTGGGGGACTAGCGATTGATTACAATGAGCAGTTCTTC. It codes for CASSGGLAIDYNEQFF.

The V and J genes are TRBV30 and TRBJ2-1; D may be TRBD1 or TRBD2 (6 bases each). The CDR3 has 13 residues. Germline CDR1 and CDR2: GTSNPN and SVGIG (reference sequence). Trimming removed 4 bases from V and 4 bases from J, with 11 bases in between. Here the CDR3 DNA reads TGTGCCTGGATGCGGGACACATACAATGAGCAGTTCTTC. As protein: CAWMRDTYNEQFF.

The chain combines TRBV6-5 with TRBJ1-1; the D gene is possibly TRBD1 (6 bases). The CDR3 is made up of 14 amino acids. V was cut by 3 bases and J by 2 bases, with 10 bases left in between. Germline lookup yields CDR1 MNHEY and CDR2 SVGAGI. CDR3 protein: CASSYTGRNTEAFF. DNA for the CDR3: TGTGCCAGCAGTTATACAGGGCGTAACACTGAAGCTTTCTTT.

The J gene is TRBJ2-7, the V gene TRBV6-6; D tentatively reads TRBD1 or TRBD2 (5 bases each). Germline CDR1 and CDR2: MNHNY and SVGAGI (reference sequence). V was trimmed by 4 bases and J by 2 bases, leaving 9 bases between them. The CDR3 consists of 13 residues. The CDR3 here is CASSSSGPYEQYF. In DNA form, the CDR3 reads TGTGCCAGCAGTTCGTCGGGGCCCTACGAGCAGTACTTC.

The chain employs TRBV7-8 and TRBJ2-2, with 7 bases lining up with TRBD1. Germline V gene lookup returns CDR1 SGHVS and CDR2 FQNEAQ. This CDR3 is 18 amino acids long. V was pared by 5 bases and J by 0 bases, with 12 bases of the junction left unmatched. CDR3 protein: CASSHHRQGVSNTGELFF. The CDR3 bases are TGTGCCAGCAGCCATCACCGACAGGGCGTTTCGAACACCGGGGAGCTGTTTTTT.

This clone occurred once. The chain joins TRBV10-1 to TRBJ2-3, with 8 bases aligning to TRBD2. J was trimmed by 2 bases and V by 3 bases; bases with no gene match: 4. The CDR3 is made up of 15 amino acids. The V gene's germline CDR1 is WNHNN and CDR2 SYGVQD (reference sequence). CDR3 bases: TGCGCCAGCAGTGACCGACTAGCGATCACAGATACGCAGTATTTT. Translating it yields CASSDRLAITDTQYF.

This clone appeared once. The chain couples TRBV28 to TRBJ1-2; D remains unclear. Trimming shortened V by 1 base and J by 2 bases, and 2 bases separated the two germline ends. The CDR3 is 12 residues long. Germline lookup yields CDR1 MDHEN and CDR2 SYDVKM. CDR3 DNA sequence: TGTGCCAGCAGTTTATCCAACTATGGCTACACCTTC. It codes for CASSLSNYGYTF.

The chain joins TRBV9 to TRBJ2-1; either TRBD1 or TRBD2 may fit D (5 bases each). The CDR3 is 15 amino acids. Germline assignment: CDR1 SGDLS and CDR2 YYNGEE. V was pared by 0 bases and J by 3 bases, with 10 bases between. The DNA of the CDR3 is TGTGCCAGCAGCGTAGCCCCGGGGCGCTACAATGAGCAGTTCTTC. This sequence encodes CASSVAPGRYNEQFF.

The chain uses TRBV5-1 and TRBJ2-1; D not certain. Germline-derived CDR1 and CDR2 are SGHRS and YFSETQ. Deletions cut 2 bases from V and 7 bases from J, with 16 bases between. The CDR3 is 15 amino acids. CDR3 DNA: TGCGCCAGCAGCTTTGGGGAACCGGGTCGGAATGAGCAGTTCTTC. Encoded protein: CASSFGEPGRNEQFF.

This rearrangement joins TRBV11-2 to TRBJ2-7; 10 nucleotides line up with TRBD1. V lost 3 bases and J lost 2; bases outside the gene matches: 4. CDR3 length equals 15 residues. Looked up from germline, CDR1 is SGHAT and CDR2 is FQNNGV. The CDR3 coding sequence is TGTGCCAGCAGCTTTGCGGGACAGGGGACCTACGAGCAGTACTTC. The encoded protein is CASSFAGQGTYEQYF.

The chain has TRBV7-2 and TRBJ1-1; perhaps TRBD1 as D (6 bases). V was trimmed by 2 bases and J by 4 bases, leaving 11 bases between them. This CDR3 region has 14 residues. Germline V CDR1 and CDR2: SGHTA, FQGNSA. In DNA, the CDR3 is TGTGCCAGCAGCTTACAGGGGTCCCGCACTGAAGCTTTCTTT. It translates to CASSLQGSRTEAFF.

The V call is TRBV6-2 or TRBV6-3, the J call TRBJ2-1; D unclear. Trimming removed 0 bases from V and 9 bases from J, with 12 bases in between. The germline V gene encodes CDR1 MNHEY and CDR2 SVGEGT. This CDR3 has 14 amino acids. The CDR3 spells CASSYSSGIIEQFF. DNA for the CDR3: TGTGCCAGCAGTTACTCGAGTGGGATAATTGAGCAGTTCTTC.

The V call is TRBV11-2, the J call TRBJ1-1, with D tentatively TRBD1 (5 bases). The V and J ends lost 4 bases and 0 bases respectively, with 12 bases between them. Germline CDR1 is SGHAT and CDR2 is FQNNGV. There are 15 residues in the CDR3. For the CDR3, the DNA is TGTGCCAGCAGCTGGGACCGCCTGGTGAACACTGAAGCTTTCTTT. The encoded protein is CASSWDRLVNTEAFF.

This clone was found once. The gene calls are TRBV7-2 and TRBJ1-5; D ambiguous. Trimming took off 3 bases at V and 5 bases at J, with 14 bases between the two ends. Germline values: CDR1 SGHTA, CDR2 FQGNSA. This CDR3 is 15 amino acids long. CDR3 protein: CASSFRAGSDQPQHF. The CDR3 coding sequence is TGTGCCAGCAGCTTTAGAGCGGGTTCGGATCAGCCCCAGCATTTT.

This clone was observed a handful of times. The V call is TRBV18, the J call TRBJ2-1, with TRBD2 matching 16 bases. The CDR3 totals 17 residues. The germline V gene encodes CDR1 KGHSH and CDR2 LQKENI. Trimming removed 6 bases from V and 8 bases from J; junction bases left unmatched: 10. Here the CDR3 DNA reads TGTGCCAGCTCTCGCGCCGGGACTAGCGGGGGGGCTCATGAGCAGTTCTTC. This translates into CASSRAGTSGGAHEQFF. Together with reference TRBV18 and TRBJ2-1, the CDR3 gives the full variable domain: NAGVMQNPRHLVRRRGQEARLRCSPMKGHSHVYWYRQLPEEGLKFMVYLQKENIIDESGMPKERFSAEFPKEGPSILRIQQVVRGDSAAYFCASSRAGTSGGAHEQFFGPGTRLTVL.

The chain couples TRBV28 to TRBJ1-5; tentative D call: TRBD1 (6 bases). V lost 8 bases, J lost 5 bases, and 13 bases lay in between. This CDR3 region has 13 residues. Germline V CDR1 and CDR2: MDHEN, SYDVKM. The CDR3 here is CASVDRTHQPQHF. The CDR3 coding sequence is TGTGCCAGCGTTGACAGGACGCATCAGCCCCAGCATTTT. Looking up the rest from reference TRBV28 and TRBJ1-5 gives the full variable domain: DVKVTQSSRYLVKRTGEKVFLECVQDMDHENMFWYRQDPGLGLRLIYFSYDVKMKEKGDIPEGYSVSREKKERFSLILESASTNQTSMYLCASVDRTHQPQHFGDGTRLSIL.

V is TRBV10-1 and J is TRBJ2-1, with D maybe TRBD2 (6 bases). The CDR3 is 16 amino acids. CDR1 is WNHNN, CDR2 SYGVQD, per germline (reference sequence). Deletions cut 5 bases from V and 0 bases from J, with 14 bases between. DNA for the CDR3: TGCGCCAGCAGTCTGTCCGGGAGCAACTCCTACAATGAGCAGTTCTTC. It yields the protein CASSLSGSNSYNEQFF.

CDR3 in DNA: TGTGCCAGCAGCGTTGGGCAGGGGGGGGATCAGCCCCAGCATTTT. Translating gives CASSVGQGGDQPQHF. The V gene is TRBV28, the J gene TRBJ1-5; 7 bases align to TRBD1. The V gene's germline CDR1 is MDHEN and CDR2 SYDVKM. This CDR3 contains 15 residues. The ends lost 6 bases at V and 5 bases at J; junction bases unmatched: 10.

This clone was observed a single time. This chain links TRBV7-9 with TRBJ1-1; D not certain. Trimming cost V 6 bases and J 1 base, with 12 bases left between them. The CDR3 is 14 residues long. CDR1 and CDR2 (germline): SEHNR, FQNEAQ (reference sequence). CDR3 in amino acids: CASRQPGSNTEAFF. The DNA for the CDR3 is TGTGCCAGCAGGCAACCGGGGTCGAACACTGAAGCTTTCTTT.

The CDR3 protein is CASSLGEAGGYTF. CDR3 DNA: TGCGCCAGCAGCTTAGGGGAGGCGGGTGGCTACACCTTC. V usage is TRBV5-1 and J usage is TRBJ1-2; D possibly corresponds to TRBD1 (5 bases). CDR3 length: 13 residues. V was pared by 2 bases and J by 7 bases, with 12 bases between. Germline loops: CDR1 SGHRS, CDR2 YFSETQ.